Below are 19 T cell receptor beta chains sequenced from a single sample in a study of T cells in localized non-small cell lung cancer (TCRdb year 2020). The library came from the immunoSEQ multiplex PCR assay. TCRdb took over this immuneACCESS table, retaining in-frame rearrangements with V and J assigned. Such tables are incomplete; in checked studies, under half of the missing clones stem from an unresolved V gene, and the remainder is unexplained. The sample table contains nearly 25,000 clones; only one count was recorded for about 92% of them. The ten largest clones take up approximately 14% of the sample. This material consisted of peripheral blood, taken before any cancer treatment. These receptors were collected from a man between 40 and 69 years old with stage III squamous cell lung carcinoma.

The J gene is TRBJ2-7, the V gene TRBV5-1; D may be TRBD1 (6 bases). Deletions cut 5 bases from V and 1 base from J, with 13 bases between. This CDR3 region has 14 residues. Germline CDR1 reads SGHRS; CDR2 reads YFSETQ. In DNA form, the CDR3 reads TGCGCCAGCAGGTACAGGGAAGGGTCCTACGAGCAGTACTTC. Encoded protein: CASRYREGSYEQYF.

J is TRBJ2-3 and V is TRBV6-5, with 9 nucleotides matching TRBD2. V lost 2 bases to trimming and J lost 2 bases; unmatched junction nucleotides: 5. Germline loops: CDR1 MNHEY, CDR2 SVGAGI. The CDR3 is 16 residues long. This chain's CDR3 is CASSYGTSLVTDTQYF. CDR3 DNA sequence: TGTGCCAGCAGTTACGGGACTAGCCTTGTCACAGATACGCAGTATTTT.

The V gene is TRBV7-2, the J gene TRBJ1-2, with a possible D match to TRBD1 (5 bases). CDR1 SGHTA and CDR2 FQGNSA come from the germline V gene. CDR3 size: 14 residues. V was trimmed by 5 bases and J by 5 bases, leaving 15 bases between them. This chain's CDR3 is CASSPVEGSYGYTF. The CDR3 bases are TGTGCCAGCAGCCCGGTTGAGGGGAGTTATGGCTACACCTTC.

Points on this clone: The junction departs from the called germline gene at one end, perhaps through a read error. The CDR3 nucleotides read TGTGCCAGCAGTTTAGCAGGATCCCAGCCCCAGCATTTT. Translating gives CASSLAGSQPQHF. J is TRBJ1-5 and V is TRBV7-8; D is unclear. CDR1 is SGHVS, CDR2 FQNEAQ, per germline. This CDR3 is 13 amino acids long.

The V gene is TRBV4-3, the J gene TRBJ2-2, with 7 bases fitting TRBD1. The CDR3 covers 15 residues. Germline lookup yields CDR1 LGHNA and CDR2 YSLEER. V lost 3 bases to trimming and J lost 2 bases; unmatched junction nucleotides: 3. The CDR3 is CASSQGQFNTGELFF. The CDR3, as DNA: TGCGCCAGCAGCCAGGGACAGTTTAACACCGGGGAGCTGTTTTTT.

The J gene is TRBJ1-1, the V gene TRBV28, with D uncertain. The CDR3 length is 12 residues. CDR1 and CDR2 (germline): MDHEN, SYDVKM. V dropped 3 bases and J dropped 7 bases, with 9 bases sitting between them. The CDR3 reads CASSFINLEAFF. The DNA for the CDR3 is TGTGCCAGCAGTTTTATAAACCTTGAAGCTTTCTTT.

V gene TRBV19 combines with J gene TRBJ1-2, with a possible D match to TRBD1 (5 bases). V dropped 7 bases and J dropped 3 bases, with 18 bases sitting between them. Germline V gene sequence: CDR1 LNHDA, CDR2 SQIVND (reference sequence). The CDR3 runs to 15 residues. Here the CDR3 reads CASNDPLGAHYGYTF. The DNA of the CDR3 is TGTGCCAGTAACGATCCCCTCGGGGCTCACTATGGCTACACCTTC.

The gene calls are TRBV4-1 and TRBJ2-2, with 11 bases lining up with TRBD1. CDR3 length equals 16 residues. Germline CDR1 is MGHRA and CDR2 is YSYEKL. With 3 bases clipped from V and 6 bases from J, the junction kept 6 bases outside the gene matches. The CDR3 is CASSQGPGQGAGELFF. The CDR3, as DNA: TGCGCCAGCAGCCAGGGACCGGGACAGGGGGCCGGGGAGCTGTTTTTT.

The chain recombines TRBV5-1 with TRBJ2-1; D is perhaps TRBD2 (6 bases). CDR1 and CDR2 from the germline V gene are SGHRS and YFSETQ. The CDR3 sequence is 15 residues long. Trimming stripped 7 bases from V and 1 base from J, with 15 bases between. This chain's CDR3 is CASFQASASYNEQFF. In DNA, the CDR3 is TGCGCCAGCTTCCAGGCTAGCGCATCCTACAATGAGCAGTTCTTC.

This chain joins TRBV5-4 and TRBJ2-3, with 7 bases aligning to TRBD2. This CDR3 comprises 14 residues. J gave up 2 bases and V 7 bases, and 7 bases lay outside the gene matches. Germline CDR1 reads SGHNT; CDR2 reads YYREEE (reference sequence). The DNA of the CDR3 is TGTGCCAGCGGGAGGGACTCTTACACAGATACGCAGTATTTT. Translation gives CASGRDSYTDTQYF.

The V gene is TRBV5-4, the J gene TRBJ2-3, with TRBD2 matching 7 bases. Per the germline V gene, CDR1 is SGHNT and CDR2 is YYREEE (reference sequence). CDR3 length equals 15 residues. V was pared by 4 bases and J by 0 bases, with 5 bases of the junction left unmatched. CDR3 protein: CASSPTGGSTDTQYF. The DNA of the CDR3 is TGTGCCAGCAGCCCGACCGGGGGGAGCACAGATACGCAGTATTTT.

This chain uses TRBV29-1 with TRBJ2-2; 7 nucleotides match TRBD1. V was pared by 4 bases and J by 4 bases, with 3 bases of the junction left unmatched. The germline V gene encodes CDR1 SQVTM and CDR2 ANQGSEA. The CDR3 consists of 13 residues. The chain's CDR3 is CSVVDRVTGELFF. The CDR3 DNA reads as TGCAGCGTTGTCGACAGGGTCACCGGGGAGCTGTTTTTT.

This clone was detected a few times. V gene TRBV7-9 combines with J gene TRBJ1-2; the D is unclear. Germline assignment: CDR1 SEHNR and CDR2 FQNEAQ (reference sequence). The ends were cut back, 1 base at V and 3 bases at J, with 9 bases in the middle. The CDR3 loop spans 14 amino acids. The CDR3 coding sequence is TGTGCCAGCAGCTTAGGTGCCGAATACTATGGCTACACCTTC. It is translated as CASSLGAEYYGYTF.

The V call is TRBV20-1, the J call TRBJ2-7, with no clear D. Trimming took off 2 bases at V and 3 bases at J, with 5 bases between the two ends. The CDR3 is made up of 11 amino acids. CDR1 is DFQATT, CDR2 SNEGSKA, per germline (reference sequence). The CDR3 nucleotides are TGCAGTGCTAGACAGTTCTACGAGCAGTACTTC. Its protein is CSARQFYEQYF.

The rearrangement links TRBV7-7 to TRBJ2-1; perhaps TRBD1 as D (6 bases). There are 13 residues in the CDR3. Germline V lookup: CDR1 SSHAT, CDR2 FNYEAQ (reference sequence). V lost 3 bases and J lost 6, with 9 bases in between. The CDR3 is CASSFRGGNEQFF. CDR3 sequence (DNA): TGTGCCAGCAGCTTCAGGGGTGGCAATGAGCAGTTCTTC.

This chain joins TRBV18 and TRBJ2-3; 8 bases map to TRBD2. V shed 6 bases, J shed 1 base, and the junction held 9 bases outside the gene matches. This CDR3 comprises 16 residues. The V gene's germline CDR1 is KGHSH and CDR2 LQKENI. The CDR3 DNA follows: TGTGCCAGCTCCCAAGCTAGCGGGCTTGGCACAGATACGCAGTATTTT. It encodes CASSQASGLGTDTQYF.

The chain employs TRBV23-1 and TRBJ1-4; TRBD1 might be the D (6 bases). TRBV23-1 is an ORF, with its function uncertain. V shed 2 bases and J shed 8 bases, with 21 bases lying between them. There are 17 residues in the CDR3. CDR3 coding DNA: TGCGCCAGCAGTCAAGGAGAAACAGGGAGGGACGGCGAAAAACTGTTTTTT. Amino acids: CASSQGETGRDGEKLFF.

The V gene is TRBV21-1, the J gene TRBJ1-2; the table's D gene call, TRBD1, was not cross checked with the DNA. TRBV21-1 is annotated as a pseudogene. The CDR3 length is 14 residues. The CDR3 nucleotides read TGTGCCAGCAGCACAACAGCCCATAGCTATGGCTACACCTTC. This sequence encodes CASSTTAHSYGYTF.

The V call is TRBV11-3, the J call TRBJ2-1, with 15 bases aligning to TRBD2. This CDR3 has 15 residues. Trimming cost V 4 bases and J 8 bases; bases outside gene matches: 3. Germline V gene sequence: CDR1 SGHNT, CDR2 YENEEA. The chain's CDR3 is CASSSRTSGGDEQFF. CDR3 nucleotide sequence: TGTGCCAGCAGCTCGCGGACTAGCGGGGGGGATGAGCAGTTCTTC.